What follows are 24 T cell receptor beta chains derived from one specimen sequenced in a study of blood T cell repertoires in COVID-19. Assay: immunoSEQ multiplex PCR; the TCRdb copy retains only in-frame clones and omits some. The data show some 240,000 clones, about 78% seen once. Sequenced sample: peripheral blood. These receptors all stem from an older woman with acute or convalescent COVID-19.

V usage is TRBV27 and J usage is TRBJ2-6, with TRBD1 matching over 9 bases. The J segment lost 2 bases and the V segment lost 6 bases, leaving 8 bases of the junction unmatched. In germline, CDR1 is MNHEY, CDR2 SMNVEV (reference sequence). This CDR3 is 17 amino acids long. This chain's CDR3 is CASRYQGQGTGANVLTF. In nucleotides, the CDR3 is TGTGCCAGCAGATATCAGGGACAGGGCACTGGGGCCAACGTCCTGACTTTC.

The CDR3 reads CASSLEGTDLSGANVLTF. CDR3 coding DNA: TGCGCCAGCAGCTTGGAGGGGACAGACCTCTCTGGGGCCAACGTCCTGACTTTC. The chain combines TRBV5-1 with TRBJ2-6; 7 bases match TRBD1. This CDR3 comprises 18 residues. The J segment lost 0 bases and the V segment lost 0 bases, leaving 6 bases of the junction unmatched. Germline CDR1 and CDR2: SGHRS and YFSETQ.

The V call is TRBV5-1, the J call TRBJ2-5; D may be TRBD2 (5 bases). This CDR3 has 14 residues. The germline V gene has CDR1 SGHRS and CDR2 YFSETQ. Trimming pared 4 bases from V and 4 bases from J, leaving 14 bases between. The CDR3 DNA sequence: TGCGCCAGCAGCACCGGGGAAGGCGGAGAGACCCAGTACTTC. Translation gives CASSTGEGGETQYF.

As regards this clone: Other DNA sequences within the sample encode an identical CDR3. V is TRBV5-1 and J is TRBJ2-2, with a tentative D call TRBD2 (7 bases). V was pared by 0 bases and J by 7 bases, with 10 bases between. Germline CDR1 reads SGHRS; CDR2 reads YFSETQ. This CDR3 is built from 14 residues. This CDR3 is CASSLAGGSGELFF. CDR3 sequence (DNA): TGCGCCAGCAGCTTGGCGGGGGGCAGCGGGGAGCTGTTTTTT.

CDR3 in amino acids: CASSSHPAQETQYF. The CDR3 nucleotides are TGCGCCAGCAGCTCTCACCCCGCTCAGGAGACCCAGTACTTC. This chain connects TRBV5-1 to TRBJ2-5; D not resolved. CDR3 length equals 14 residues. V lost 3 bases and J lost 5, with 14 bases in between. The germline V gene encodes CDR1 SGHRS and CDR2 YFSETQ.

The chain has TRBV4-1 and TRBJ1-4, with D unresolved. Trimming left V 8 bases short and J 6 bases short, with 10 bases between. CDR1 MGHRA and CDR2 YSYEKL come from the germline V gene. This CDR3 comprises 12 residues. Here the CDR3 reads CASALRDEKLFF. CDR3 coding DNA: TGCGCCAGCGCCCTCCGGGATGAAAAACTGTTTTTT.

V is TRBV19 and J is TRBJ2-3, with 8 bases fitting TRBD1. The CDR3 has 13 amino acids. CDR1 and CDR2 (germline): LNHDA, SQIVND (reference sequence). The V and J ends lost 8 bases and 1 base, in that order; junction bases with no gene match: 2. CDR3 sequence: CASGGQGTDTQYF. CDR3 DNA: TGTGCCAGTGGGGGACAGGGCACAGATACGCAGTATTTT.

The chain employs TRBV10-1 and TRBJ2-2; 7 nucleotides line up with TRBD1. This CDR3 spans 14 amino acids. J gave up 1 base and V 10 bases, and 6 bases lay outside the gene matches. Germline V lookup: CDR1 WNHNN, CDR2 SYGVQD (reference sequence). CDR3 sequence (DNA): TGCGCCACCTCGGGACAGTTGAACACCGGGGAGCTGTTTTTT. Its translation: CATSGQLNTGELFF.

The chain employs TRBV6-6 and TRBJ1-1; the D gene is possibly TRBD1 (6 bases). Germline lookup yields CDR1 MNHNY and CDR2 SVGAGI (reference sequence). This CDR3 region has 12 residues. V lost 5 bases, J lost 4 bases, and 8 bases lay in between. CDR3 residues: CASSRQVTEAFF. DNA for the CDR3: TGTGCCAGCAGTCGACAGGTCACTGAAGCTTTCTTT.

This clone was seen ten or more times. The chain has TRBV5-1 and TRBJ1-2, with 8 bases matching TRBD1. The CDR3 covers 14 residues. V lost 3 bases and J lost 7; bases outside the gene matches: 8. Germline CDR1 and CDR2: SGHRS and YFSETQ. The CDR3 region is CASSSGRTGPGYTF. CDR3 in DNA: TGCGCCAGCAGCTCCGGCCGGACAGGGCCTGGCTACACCTTC.

This clone has more than one count but fewer than ten. Written as DNA, the CDR3 is TGTGCCAGCAGTGAAGAGAGGACACCCGGCGACTATGGCTACACCTTC. It yields the protein CASSEERTPGDYGYTF. The chain couples TRBV2 to TRBJ1-2; the D gene is possibly TRBD1 (5 bases). Trimming pared 1 base from V and 3 bases from J, leaving 15 bases between. Germline values: CDR1 SNHLY, CDR2 FYNNEI. The CDR3 has 16 amino acids.

The rearrangement joins TRBV7-9 to TRBJ2-5, with D perhaps matching TRBD1 (6 bases). This CDR3 contains 14 residues. Germline-derived CDR1 and CDR2 are SEHNR and FQNEAQ (reference sequence). V was shortened by 3 bases and J by 4 bases, with 12 bases between the two germline ends. The CDR3 nucleotides are TGTGCCAGCAGCTTTAGTCAGGGGACAGAGACCCAGTACTTC. Amino acids: CASSFSQGTETQYF.

This clone has a handful of counts. DNA for the CDR3: TGTGCCACCGGGGACTTCACAGATACGCAGTATTTT. It translates to CATGDFTDTQYF. The genes are TRBV6-5 and TRBJ2-3, with D perhaps matching TRBD2 (6 bases). The CDR3 contains 12 residues. CDR1 and CDR2 (germline): MNHEY, SVGAGI. V gave up 10 bases and J gave up 2 bases, with 10 bases separating them.

This clone came up once. The chain joins TRBV18 to TRBJ1-5; 7 bases agree with TRBD1. The CDR3 sequence is 15 residues long. V lost 3 bases and J lost 4; bases outside the gene matches: 6. Germline V lookup: CDR1 KGHSH, CDR2 LQKENI. The CDR3 coding sequence is TGTGCCAGCTCACCTTTTGGGACAGCAAATCAGCCCCAGCATTTT. This translates into CASSPFGTANQPQHF.

The gene calls are TRBV6-5 and TRBJ2-3; 7 bases are shared with TRBD1. V gave up 6 bases and J gave up 2 bases; unmatched junction bases: 5. This CDR3 region has 14 residues. CDR1 is MNHEY and CDR2 is SVGAGI in the germline V gene. CDR3 loop: CASRLQGHTDTQYF. The CDR3 DNA is TGTGCCAGCAGACTACAGGGGCACACAGATACGCAGTATTTT.

V gene TRBV7-9 combines with J gene TRBJ2-2; 8 nucleotides match TRBD2. From germline, CDR1 is SEHNR and CDR2 FQNEAQ (reference sequence). This CDR3 has 18 amino acids. V gave up 1 base and J gave up 5 bases; unmatched junction bases: 12. CDR3 loop: CASSLGPNGGGITGELFF. CDR3 DNA sequence: TGTGCCAGCAGCTTAGGGCCAAACGGCGGGGGGATTACCGGGGAGCTGTTTTTT.

The V call is TRBV7-2, the J call TRBJ2-3, with 8 bases aligning to TRBD1. The CDR3 runs 16 residues. Germline CDR1 is SGHTA and CDR2 is FQGNSA. J was trimmed by 6 bases and V by 0 bases; bases with no gene match: 8. The CDR3 DNA reads as TGTGCCAGCAGCTTAGCGCAGGGGGCCGGTGGGGATACGCAGTATTTT. It translates to CASSLAQGAGGDTQYF.

This chain links TRBV18 with TRBJ2-1, with 9 bases lining up with TRBD1. Unmatched junction bases numbered 18, after V lost 2 bases and J lost 4 bases. The germline V gene has CDR1 KGHSH and CDR2 LQKENI. The CDR3 is 20 residues long. Written as DNA, the CDR3 is TGTGCCAGCTCACCAGGTACGGGACAGGGACTGAGCGTGGTGTACAATGAGCAGTTCTTC. Protein: CASSPGTGQGLSVVYNEQFF.

This clone was counted between two and nine times. V and J are TRBV7-2 and TRBJ2-2; 9 bases line up with TRBD2. CDR1 is SGHTA and CDR2 is FQGNSA in the germline V gene. With 5 bases clipped from V and 5 bases from J, the junction kept 12 bases outside the gene matches. The CDR3 extends over 17 amino acids. CDR3 in amino acids: CASSPRRGGGRTGELFF. As DNA, the CDR3 is TGTGCCAGCAGCCCGAGGCGGGGGGGCGGAAGGACCGGGGAGCTGTTTTTT.

V gene TRBV3-1 (or the pseudogene TRBV3-2) combines with J gene TRBJ2-1, with unresolved D. V was trimmed by 4 bases and J by 8 bases, leaving 18 bases between them. This CDR3 region has 15 residues. Per the germline V gene, CDR1 is LGHDT and CDR2 is YNNKEL (reference sequence). CDR3 sequence reads: CASSPPNPQVDEQFF. The DNA of the CDR3 is TGTGCCAGCAGCCCCCCAAACCCCCAGGTGGATGAGCAGTTCTTC.

This chain connects TRBV7-6 to TRBJ1-5; D ambiguous. CDR3 length: 15 residues. Germline-derived CDR1 and CDR2 are SGHVS and FNYEAQ. The V and J ends lost 1 base and 3 bases respectively, with 10 bases between them. CDR3 loop: CASSLDGTFNQPQHF. The DNA for the CDR3 is TGTGCCAGCAGCTTAGATGGCACCTTCAATCAGCCCCAGCATTTT.

The chain combines TRBV5-1 with TRBJ2-3; 16 nucleotides line up with TRBD2. The CDR3 runs to 18 residues. V lost 6 bases to trimming and J lost 1 base; unmatched junction nucleotides: 8. The germline CDR1 and CDR2 sequences are SGHRS and YFSETQ. The CDR3: CASIPGLAGGGGTDTQYF. CDR3 bases: TGCGCCAGCATCCCGGGACTAGCGGGGGGGGGCGGCACAGATACGCAGTATTTT.

The V and J genes are TRBV7-9 and TRBJ2-1, with a tentative D call TRBD1 (6 bases). This CDR3 is 15 amino acids long. V was cut by 5 bases and J by 2 bases, with 13 bases left in between. CDR1 is SEHNR, CDR2 FQNEAQ, per germline (reference sequence). The CDR3 sequence is CASSQPGHPYNEQFF. CDR3 DNA: TGTGCCAGCAGCCAACCGGGACACCCCTACAATGAGCAGTTCTTC. The entire variable domain, with the rest obtained from reference TRBV7-9 and TRBJ2-1, is as follows: DTGVSQNPRHKITKRGQNVTFRCDPISEHNRLYWYRQTLGQGPEFLTYFQNEAQLEKSRLLSDRFSAERPKGSFSTLEIQRTEQGDSAMYLCASSQPGHPYNEQFFGPGTRLTVL.

V usage is TRBV6-1 and J usage is TRBJ1-4, with 7 bases that match TRBD1. The length of the CDR3 is 16 residues. CDR1 is MNHNS, CDR2 SASEGT, per germline. Trimming took 0 bases from V and 3 from J; bases not matched to a gene: 4. The DNA of the CDR3 is TGTGCCAGCAGTGAAGCACAGGGGTTGCCTAATGAAAAACTGTTTTTT. Its protein product is CASSEAQGLPNEKLFF.